The rows below give T cell receptor beta chains drawn from one sample of a study of T cell repertoires in cytomegalovirus infection. Which antigens these TCRs recognize remains unknown. One entry per CDR3 protein, called by TCRdb with MiXCR from the reads. The profile shows some 350,000 distinct CDR3 sequences, under 35% of them singletons. The sequencing used cultured PBMCs, collected from culture after CMV antigen stimulation. The receptors originated from a human donor in good health (CMV status not recorded). Some clones in this sample may be carry-over from other donors' samples. The CDR3 runs from the conserved cysteine through the conserved F or W. D genes are given only for firm matches. Some rows have no size entry. The others give once, few or many, or a class for an expanded clone.

-	TRBV11-2	TRBJ2-1	-	CASRAPTYNEQFF	TGTGCCAGCAGGGCGCCTACCTACAATGAGCAGTTCTTC
-	TRBV14	TRBJ1-2	few	CASSQDSKGYGYTF	TGTGCCAGCAGCCAAGATAGTAAGGGCTATGGCTACACCTTC
-	TRBV7-3	TRBJ2-1	many	CASSFNIGVKQFF	TGTGCCAGCAGCTTTAATATCGGGGTCAAGCAGTTCTTC
-	TRBV5-4	TRBJ2-1	few	CASSLAQGSNEQFF	TGTGCCAGCAGCTTGGCCCAGGGAAGCAATGAGCAGTTCTTC
-	TRBV7-8	TRBJ2-7	few	CASSPAGGPYEQYF	TGTGCCAGCAGCCCAGCCGGGGGGCCCTACGAGCAGTACTTC
TRBD1	TRBV4-2	TRBJ2-1	-	CASSQDGTGVNEQFF	TGTGCCAGCAGCCAGGACGGGACAGGGGTGAATGAGCAGTTCTTC
-	TRBV12-3/TRBV12-4	TRBJ2-7	-	CASSSGIFYEQYF	TGTGCCAGCAGTTCAGGTATATTCTACGAGCAGTACTTC
TRBD2	TRBV2	TRBJ2-3	few	CASRLLAATDTQYF	TGTGCCAGCAGGTTACTAGCGGCGACTGATACGCAGTATTTT
-	TRBV20-1	TRBJ1-5	-	CSAGRSNQPQHF	TGCAGTGCTGGCCGTAGCAATCAGCCCCAGCATTTT
TRBD1	TRBV7-2	TRBJ2-2	many	CASSLQGTTGELFF	TGTGCCAGCAGCCTACAGGGGACCACCGGGGAGCTGTTTTTT
-	TRBV6-1	TRBJ2-1	-	CASSEVGTGSNEQFF	TGTGCCAGCAGTGAAGTGGGGACTGGATCCAATGAGCAGTTCTTC
TRBD1	TRBV29-1	TRBJ2-1	once	CSGGTESYNEQFF	TGCAGCGGGGGGACAGAGAGTTACAATGAGCAGTTCTTC
-	TRBV7-9	TRBJ2-7	many	CASSTSDRQEQYF	TGTGCCAGCAGCACCTCCGACCGCCAGGAGCAGTACTTC
-	TRBV6-1	TRBJ2-5	-	CASSYTGGAETQYF	TGTGCCAGCAGCTACACCGGGGGCGCAGAGACCCAGTACTTC
-	TRBV19	TRBJ2-1	-	CARTSGPTYNEQFF	TGTGCCCGCACCAGTGGTCCAACTTACAATGAGCAGTTCTTC
-	TRBV9	TRBJ2-1	-	CASSVGPRTGNEQFF	TGTGCCAGCAGCGTCGGGCCCCGCACGGGAAATGAGCAGTTCTTC
TRBD1	TRBV7-9	TRBJ1-1	many	CASSLGAGGTEAFF	TGTGCCAGCAGCTTAGGGGCAGGGGGCACTGAAGCTTTCTTT
TRBD2	TRBV7-2	TRBJ2-3	many	CASPPGLAAQEDTQYF	TGTGCCAGCCCTCCGGGACTAGCGGCACAAGAAGATACGCAGTATTTT
-	TRBV7-3	TRBJ2-3	-	CASSRQVDTQYF	TGTGCCAGCAGCAGACAGGTCGATACGCAGTATTTT
TRBD1	TRBV19	TRBJ2-7	-	CASSIQVTGAGSEQYF	TGTGCCAGTAGTATTCAGGTGACAGGGGCTGGTAGCGAGCAGTACTTC
-	TRBV29-1	TRBJ2-1	-	CSARAGSNEQFF	TGCAGCGCCCGAGCTGGGAGCAATGAGCAGTTCTTC
-	TRBV7-2	TRBJ2-6	many	CASSLSSGGGSGANVLTF	TGTGCCAGCAGCTTATCCTCAGGGGGAGGATCTGGGGCCAACGTCCTGACTTTC
-	TRBV4-1	TRBJ1-2	-	CASSPPGQIYGYTF	TGCGCCAGCAGCCCACCCGGACAGATCTATGGCTACACCTTC
-	TRBV29-1	TRBJ2-3	few	CSAMKSPDTQYF	TGCAGCGCCATGAAGTCCCCAGATACGCAGTATTTT
TRBD1	TRBV4-1	TRBJ1-2	many	CASSQRGPGQGIYGYTF	TGCGCCAGCAGCCAGCGGGGCCCGGGACAGGGTATCTATGGCTACACCTTC
-	TRBV12-3/TRBV12-4	TRBJ2-1	-	CASSLYGQPSSYNEQFF	TGTGCCAGCAGTCTATACGGACAGCCTTCCTCCTACAATGAGCAGTTCTTC
-	TRBV2	TRBJ1-5	-	CASSERGINQPQHF	TGTGCCAGCAGTGAACGGGGGATCAATCAGCCCCAGCATTTT
-	TRBV7-3	TRBJ1-1	few	CASSSLGGEITEAFF	TGTGCCAGCAGCTCCCTCGGGGGAGAGATCACTGAAGCTTTCTTT
TRBD1	TRBV6-1	TRBJ1-5	-	CASRPRDRGSGQPQHF	TGTGCCAGCAGACCCCGGGACAGGGGGTCGGGTCAGCCCCAGCATTTT
TRBD1	TRBV7-2	TRBJ1-6	many	CASSPQGQDNSPLHF	TGTGCCAGCAGCCCGCAGGGACAGGATAATTCACCCCTCCACTTT
-	TRBV5-4	TRBJ2-4	few	CASSPGRLNIQYF	TGTGCCAGCAGTCCGGGACGCCTAAACATTCAGTACTTC
TRBD2	TRBV27	TRBJ2-7	-	CASSSTSSHEQYF	TGTGCCAGCAGTTCGACTAGCTCCCACGAGCAGTACTTC
-	TRBV10-3	TRBJ2-1	few	CAISESRGAYNEQFF	TGTGCCATCAGTGAGTCTAGAGGGGCCTACAATGAGCAGTTCTTC
TRBD1	TRBV12-3/TRBV12-4	TRBJ1-5	-	CASSLDMGQSNQPQHF	TGTGCCAGCAGTTTAGACATGGGACAGTCCAATCAGCCCCAGCATTTT
TRBD2	TRBV6-2/TRBV6-3	TRBJ2-7	-	CASTLSSGGSYEQYF	TGTGCCAGCACTCTGAGTAGCGGGGGGTCCTACGAGCAGTACTTC
TRBD1	TRBV28	TRBJ2-7	-	CASRAGQGIPYEQYF	TGTGCCAGCAGGGCTGGACAGGGGATTCCCTACGAGCAGTACTTC
TRBD1	TRBV19	TRBJ2-2	few	CASRPDREGTGELFF	TGTGCCAGTAGACCGGACAGGGAAGGAACCGGGGAGCTGTTTTTT
TRBD1	TRBV24-1	TRBJ2-5	few	CATSDTGAAEETQYF	TGTGCCACCAGTGATACAGGGGCGGCGGAGGAGACCCAGTACTTC
-	TRBV3-1	TRBJ2-7	few	CASSSGDLYEQYF	TGTGCCAGCAGCTCCGGAGATCTCTACGAGCAGTACTTC
-	TRBV12-3/TRBV12-4	TRBJ1-5	many	CASTLQRNQPQHF	TGTGCCAGCACCTTGCAACGCAATCAGCCCCAGCATTTT
TRBD1	TRBV28	TRBJ2-7	few	CASRSGTASGYEQYF	TGTGCCAGCAGATCCGGGACAGCCTCGGGCTACGAGCAGTACTTC
-	TRBV12-5	TRBJ1-1	-	CASGLVLGNTEAFF	TGTGCTAGTGGTTTGGTACTCGGGAACACTGAAGCTTTCTTT
TRBD1	TRBV5-4	TRBJ2-3	few	CASSSYRGMTDTQYF	TGTGCCAGCAGCTCCTACAGGGGGATGACAGATACGCAGTATTTT
TRBD1	TRBV24-1	TRBJ2-3	-	CATSEPDRGNADTQYF	TGTGCCACCAGTGAACCGGACAGGGGAAATGCAGATACGCAGTATTTT
TRBD2	TRBV11-2	TRBJ2-1	few	CASSALRRVAGEQFF	TGTGCCAGCAGCGCCCTCCGCAGGGTAGCGGGTGAGCAGTTCTTC
-	TRBV27	TRBJ1-1	-	CASSLPQDSGGMNTEAFF	TGTGCCAGCAGTTTACCCCAGGACAGTGGGGGCATGAACACTGAAGCTTTCTTT
-	TRBV2	TRBJ2-5	-	CASSKSETQYF	TGTGCCAGCAGTAAATCGGAGACCCAGTACTTC
-	TRBV7-9	TRBJ1-1	-	CASSLGWLGAFF	TGTGCCAGCAGCTTGGGATGGCTGGGGGCTTTCTTT
-	TRBV7-2	TRBJ2-7	-	CASSWDGYEQYF	TGTGCCAGCAGCTGGGACGGTTACGAGCAGTACTTC
-	TRBV20-1	TRBJ2-1	-	CSARAGLFNEQFF	TGCAGTGCTAGGGCGGGACTTTTCAATGAGCAGTTCTTC
-	TRBV20-1	TRBJ1-1	many	CSASSPGANTEAFF	TGCAGTGCTAGCTCTCCGGGGGCTAACACTGAAGCTTTCTTT
TRBD1	TRBV7-7	TRBJ2-3	-	CASSFGTADTDTQYF	TGTGCCAGCAGCTTCGGGACAGCAGACACAGATACGCAGTATTTT
-	TRBV7-2	TRBJ1-4	-	CASSLSPNEKLFF	TGTGCCAGCAGCTTAAGCCCTAATGAAAAACTGTTTTTT
-	TRBV12-3/TRBV12-4	TRBJ1-5	-	CASSQSSQWSQPQHF	TGTGCCAGCAGCCAATCGAGTCAGTGGAGTCAGCCCCAGCATTTT
-	TRBV6-5	TRBJ2-1	-	CASRTVRDYNEQFF	TGTGCCAGCAGGACTGTCCGCGACTACAATGAGCAGTTCTTC
TRBD1	TRBV20-1	TRBJ2-5	-	CSARDLTTGGRLETQYF	TGCAGTGCTAGAGATTTAACGACAGGGGGTAGATTAGAGACCCAGTACTTC
-	TRBV12-3/TRBV12-4	TRBJ1-2	few	CASTQGKVYGYTF	TGTGCCAGTACCCAGGGGAAAGTCTATGGCTACACCTTC
-	TRBV7-6	TRBJ2-1	-	CASSSPIMGANNEQFF	TGTGCCAGCAGCTCACCCATTATGGGGGCCAACAATGAGCAGTTCTTC
TRBD2	TRBV7-8	TRBJ2-7	-	CASSLLAGQFYEQYF	TGTGCCAGCAGCTTACTAGCGGGACAATTCTACGAGCAGTACTTC